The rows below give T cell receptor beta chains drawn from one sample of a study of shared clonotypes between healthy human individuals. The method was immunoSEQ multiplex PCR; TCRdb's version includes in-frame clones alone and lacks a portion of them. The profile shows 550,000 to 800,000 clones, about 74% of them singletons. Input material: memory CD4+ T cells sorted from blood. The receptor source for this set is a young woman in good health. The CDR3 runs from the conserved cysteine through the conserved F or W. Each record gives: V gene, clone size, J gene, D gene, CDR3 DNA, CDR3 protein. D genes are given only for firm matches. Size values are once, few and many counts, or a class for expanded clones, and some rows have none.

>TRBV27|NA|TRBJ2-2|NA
TGTGCCAGCCGTCGGCTAAACGTAAACAGAAACACCGGGGAGCTGTTTTTT
CASRRLNVNRNTGELFF
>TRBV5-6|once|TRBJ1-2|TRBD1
TGTGCCAGCAGCGCTTACTCAGGGGGATTCTACACCTTC
CASSAYSGGFYTF
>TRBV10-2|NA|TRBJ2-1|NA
TGCGCCAGCAGTCACCAGGGGCGAGACAATGAGCAGTTCTTC
CASSHQGRDNEQFF
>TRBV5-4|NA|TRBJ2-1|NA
TGTGCCAGCAGCTTGGATTCTGCATCCTACAATGAGCAGTTCTTC
CASSLDSASYNEQFF
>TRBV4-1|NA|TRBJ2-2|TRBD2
TGCGCCAGCAGCATAGTAGCGGGAGTCGATACCGGGGAGCTGTTTTTT
CASSIVAGVDTGELFF
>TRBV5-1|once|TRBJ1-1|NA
TGCGCCAGCAGCTTGGTACGGGGGACAAACACTGAAGCTTTCTTT
CASSLVRGTNTEAFF
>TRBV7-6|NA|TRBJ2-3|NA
TGTGCCAGCAGCTTAGGTCTAGCAACGCAGTATTTT
CASSLGLATQYF
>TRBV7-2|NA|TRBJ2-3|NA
TGTGCCAGCAGCTTCGGAGGGCCGGGGACAGATACGCAGTATTTT
CASSFGGPGTDTQYF
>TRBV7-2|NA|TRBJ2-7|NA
TGTGCCAGCAGCTCTGGCGTTTGGCAGTACTTC
CASSSGVWQYF
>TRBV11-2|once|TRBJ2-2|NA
TGTGCCAGCAGCCCCTATAAGGGGCCCGGGGAGCTGTTTTTT
CASSPYKGPGELFF
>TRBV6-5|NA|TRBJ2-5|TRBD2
TGTGCCAGCAGTTTGGGACTAGCGGGAGCGGAAGAGACCCAGTACTTC
CASSLGLAGAEETQYF
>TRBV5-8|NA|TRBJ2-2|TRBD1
TGTGCCAGCAGCCATCCGGGACAGGCGAACACCGGGGAGCTGTTTTTT
CASSHPGQANTGELFF
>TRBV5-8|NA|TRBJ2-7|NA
TGTGCCAGCAGCTTTTATGTCGGACAGTCCTACGAGCAGTACTTC
CASSFYVGQSYEQYF
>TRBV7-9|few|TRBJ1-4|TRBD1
TGTGCCAGCAGCTCCGGACAGGCAACTAATGAAAAACTGTTTTTT
CASSSGQATNEKLFF
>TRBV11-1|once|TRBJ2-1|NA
TGTGCCAGCAGCCGGACGTCGGCCTACAATGAGCAGTTCTTC
CASSRTSAYNEQFF
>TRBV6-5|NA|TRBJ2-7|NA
TGTGCCAGCAGTTTTTCGGCGGGACCGTCCTACGAGCAGTACTTC
CASSFSAGPSYEQYF
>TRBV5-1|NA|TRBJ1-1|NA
TGCGCCAGCAGCAACACAGGGACGGACACTGAAGCTTTCTTT
CASSNTGTDTEAFF
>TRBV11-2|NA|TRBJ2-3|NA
TGTGCCAGCAGCTTAGGTATAGTCGGCACAGATACGCAGTATTTT
CASSLGIVGTDTQYF
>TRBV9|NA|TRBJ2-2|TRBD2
TGTGCCAGCAGCGTGGGACTAGCGGGGGCGGGCAACACCGGGGAGCTGTTTTTT
CASSVGLAGAGNTGELFF
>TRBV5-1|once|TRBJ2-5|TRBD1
TGCGCCAGCAGCTTGGCCCTTCGGACAGGGGGCGAGGAGACCCAGTACTTC
CASSLALRTGGEETQYF
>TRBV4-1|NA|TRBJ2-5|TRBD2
TGCGCCAGCAGCCAAGATGGGGCTACTAGCGACCAAGAGACCCAGTACTTC
CASSQDGATSDQETQYF
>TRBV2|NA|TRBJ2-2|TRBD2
TGTGCCAGCAGTGAAGTCGGGCTTCTAGCGGCGAACACCGGGGAGCTGTTTTTT
CASSEVGLLAANTGELFF
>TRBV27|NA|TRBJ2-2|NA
TGTGCCAGCAGTTTCGACGGGATACACACCGGGGAGCTGTTTTTT
CASSFDGIHTGELFF
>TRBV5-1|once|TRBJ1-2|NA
TGCGCCAGCAGCACCATGGGGTCCTCTGGCTACACCTTC
CASSTMGSSGYTF
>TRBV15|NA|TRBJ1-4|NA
TGTGCCACCAGCAGAGTTGCCGGTTCGGGGGGCCATGGGGAAAAACTGTTTTTT
CATSRVAGSGGHGEKLFF
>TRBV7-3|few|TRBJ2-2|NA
TGTGCCAGCAGCTTGTTTCAGGGGGGAACAGGAGCAAACACCGGGGAGCTGTTTTTT
CASSLFQGGTGANTGELFF